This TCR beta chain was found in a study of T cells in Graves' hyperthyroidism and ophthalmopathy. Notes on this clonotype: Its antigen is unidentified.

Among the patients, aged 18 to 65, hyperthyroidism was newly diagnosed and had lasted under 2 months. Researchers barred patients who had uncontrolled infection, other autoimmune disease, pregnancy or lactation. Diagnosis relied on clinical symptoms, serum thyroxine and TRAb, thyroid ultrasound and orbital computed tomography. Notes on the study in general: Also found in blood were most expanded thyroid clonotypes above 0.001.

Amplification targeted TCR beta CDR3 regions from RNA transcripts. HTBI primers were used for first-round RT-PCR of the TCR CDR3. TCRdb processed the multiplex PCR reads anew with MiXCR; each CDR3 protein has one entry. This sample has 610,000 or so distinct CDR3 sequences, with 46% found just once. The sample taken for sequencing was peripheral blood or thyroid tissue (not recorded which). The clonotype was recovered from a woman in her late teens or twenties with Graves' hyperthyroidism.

The CDR3 here is CASSLETARRFTALHF. The CDR3 nucleotides read TGTGCCAGCAGCTTAGAAACGGCTCGAAGATTCACGGCCCTCCACTTT. The gene calls are TRBV7-6 and TRBJ1-6; D gene unclear. Trimming stripped 1 base from V and 14 bases from J, with 21 bases between. There are 16 residues in the CDR3. Germline V gene lookup returns CDR1 SGHVS and CDR2 FNYEAQ.